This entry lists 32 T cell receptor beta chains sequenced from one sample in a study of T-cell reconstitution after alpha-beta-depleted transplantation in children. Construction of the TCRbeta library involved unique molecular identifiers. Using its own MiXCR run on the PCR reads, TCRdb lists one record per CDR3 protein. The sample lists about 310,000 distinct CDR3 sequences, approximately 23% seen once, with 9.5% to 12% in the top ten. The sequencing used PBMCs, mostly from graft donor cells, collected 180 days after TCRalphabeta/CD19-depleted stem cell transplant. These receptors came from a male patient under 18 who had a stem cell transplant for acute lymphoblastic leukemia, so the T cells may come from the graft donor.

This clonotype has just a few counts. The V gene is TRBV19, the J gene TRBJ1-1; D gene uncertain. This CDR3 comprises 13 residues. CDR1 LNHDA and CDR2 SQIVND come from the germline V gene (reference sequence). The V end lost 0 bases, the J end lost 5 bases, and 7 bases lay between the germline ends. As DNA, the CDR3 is TGTGCCAGTAGTATAGATGGGGAGACTGAAGCTTTCTTT. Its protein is CASSIDGETEAFF.

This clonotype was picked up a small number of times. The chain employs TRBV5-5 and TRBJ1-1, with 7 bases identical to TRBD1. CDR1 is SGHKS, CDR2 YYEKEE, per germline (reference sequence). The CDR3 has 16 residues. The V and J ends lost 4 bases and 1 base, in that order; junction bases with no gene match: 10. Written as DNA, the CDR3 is TGTGCCAGCAGCGGGAGGGACAGTATAAAGAACACTGAAGCTTTCTTT. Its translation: CASSGRDSIKNTEAFF.

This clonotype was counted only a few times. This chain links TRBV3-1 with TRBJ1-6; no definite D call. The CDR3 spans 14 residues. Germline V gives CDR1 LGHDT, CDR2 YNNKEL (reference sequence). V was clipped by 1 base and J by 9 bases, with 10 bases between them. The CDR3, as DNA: TGTGCCAGCAGCCAAGGGCTGGCAGGTTCACCCCTCCACTTT. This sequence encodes CASSQGLAGSPLHF.

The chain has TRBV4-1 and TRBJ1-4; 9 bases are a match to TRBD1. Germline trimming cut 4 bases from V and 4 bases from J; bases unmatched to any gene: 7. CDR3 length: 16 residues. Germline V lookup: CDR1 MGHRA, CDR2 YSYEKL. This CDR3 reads CASSRTSGQGNEKLFF. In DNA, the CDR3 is TGCGCCAGCAGCCGCACGTCGGGACAGGGTAATGAAAAACTGTTTTTT.

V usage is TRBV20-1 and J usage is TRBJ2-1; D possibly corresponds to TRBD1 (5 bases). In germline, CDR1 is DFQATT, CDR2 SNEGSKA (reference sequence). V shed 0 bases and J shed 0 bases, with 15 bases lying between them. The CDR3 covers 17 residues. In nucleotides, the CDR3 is TGCAGTGCTAGAGAGACGGACACGATGAGCTCCTACAATGAGCAGTTCTTC. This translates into CSARETDTMSSYNEQFF.

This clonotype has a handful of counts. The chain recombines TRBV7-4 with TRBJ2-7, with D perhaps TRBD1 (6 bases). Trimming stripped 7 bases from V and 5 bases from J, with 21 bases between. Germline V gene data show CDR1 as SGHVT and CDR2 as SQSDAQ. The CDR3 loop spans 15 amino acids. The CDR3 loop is CASTQGRGSTHEQYF. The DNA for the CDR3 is TGTGCCAGCACCCAAGGTAGGGGGAGCACACACGAGCAGTACTTC.

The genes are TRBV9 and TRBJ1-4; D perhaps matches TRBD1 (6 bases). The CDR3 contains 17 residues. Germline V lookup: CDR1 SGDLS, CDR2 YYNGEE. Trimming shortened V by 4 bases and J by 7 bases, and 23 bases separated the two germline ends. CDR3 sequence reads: CASSISPGHEISEKLFF. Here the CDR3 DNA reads TGTGCCAGCAGCATTTCGCCGGGACACGAGATTTCTGAAAAACTGTTTTTT.

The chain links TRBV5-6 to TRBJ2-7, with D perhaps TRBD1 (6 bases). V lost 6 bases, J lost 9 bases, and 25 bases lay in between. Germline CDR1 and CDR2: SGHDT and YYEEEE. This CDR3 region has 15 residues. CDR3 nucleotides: TGTGCCAGCACCCTTGGTGGGACAAGGGTAGAGCGGCAGTACTTC. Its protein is CASTLGGTRVERQYF.

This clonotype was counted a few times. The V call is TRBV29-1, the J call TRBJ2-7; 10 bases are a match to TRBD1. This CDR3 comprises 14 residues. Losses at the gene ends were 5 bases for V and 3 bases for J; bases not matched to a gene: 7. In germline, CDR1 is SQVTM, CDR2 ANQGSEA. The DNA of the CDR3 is TGCAGCGTTAGGGACAGGGGCATTAACTACGAGCAGTACTTC. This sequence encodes CSVRDRGINYEQYF.

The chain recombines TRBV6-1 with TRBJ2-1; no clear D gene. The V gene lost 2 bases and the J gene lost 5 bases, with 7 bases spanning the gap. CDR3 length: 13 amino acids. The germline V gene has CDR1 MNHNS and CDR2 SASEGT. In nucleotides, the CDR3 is TGTGCCAGCAGTGAATGGCTGGACAATGAGCAGTTCTTC. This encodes CASSEWLDNEQFF.

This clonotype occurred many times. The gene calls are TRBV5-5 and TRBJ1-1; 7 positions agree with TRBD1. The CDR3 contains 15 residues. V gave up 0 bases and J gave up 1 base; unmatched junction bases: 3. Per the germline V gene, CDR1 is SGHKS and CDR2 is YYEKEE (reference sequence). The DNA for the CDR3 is TGTGCCAGCAGCTTGGAAGGGGGCAGGAACACTGAAGCTTTCTTT. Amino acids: CASSLEGGRNTEAFF.

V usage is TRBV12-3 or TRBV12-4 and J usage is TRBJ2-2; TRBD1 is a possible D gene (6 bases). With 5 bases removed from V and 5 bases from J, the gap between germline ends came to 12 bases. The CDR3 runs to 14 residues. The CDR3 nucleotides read TGTGCCAGCAGTAGGGACACCCCTACCGGGGAGCTGTTTTTT. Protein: CASSRDTPTGELFF.

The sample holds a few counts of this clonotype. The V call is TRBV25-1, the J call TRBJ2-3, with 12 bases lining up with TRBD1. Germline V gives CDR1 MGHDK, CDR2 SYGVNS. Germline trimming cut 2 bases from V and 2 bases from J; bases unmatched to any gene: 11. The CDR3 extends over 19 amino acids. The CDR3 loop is CASSEGAPGTGGFTDTQYF. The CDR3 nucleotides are TGTGCCAGCAGTGAAGGGGCACCCGGGACAGGGGGCTTCACAGATACGCAGTATTTT.

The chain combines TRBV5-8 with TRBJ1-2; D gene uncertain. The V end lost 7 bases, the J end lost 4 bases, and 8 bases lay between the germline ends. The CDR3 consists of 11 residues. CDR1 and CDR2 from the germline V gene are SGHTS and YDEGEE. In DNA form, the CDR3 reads TGTGCCAGCCCTACGCGCTATGGCTACACCTTC. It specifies CASPTRYGYTF.

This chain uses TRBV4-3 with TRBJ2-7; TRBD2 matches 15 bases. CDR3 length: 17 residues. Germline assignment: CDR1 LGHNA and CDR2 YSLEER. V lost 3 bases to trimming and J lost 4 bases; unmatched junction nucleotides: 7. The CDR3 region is CASSQVRGTSGRYEQYF. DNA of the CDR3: TGCGCCAGCAGCCAGGTTCGGGGGACTAGCGGGAGGTACGAGCAGTACTTC.

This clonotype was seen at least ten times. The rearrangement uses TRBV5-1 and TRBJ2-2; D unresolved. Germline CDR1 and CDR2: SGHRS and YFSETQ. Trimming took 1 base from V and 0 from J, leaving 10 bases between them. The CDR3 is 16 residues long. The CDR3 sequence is CASSLPRTANTGELFF. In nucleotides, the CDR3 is TGCGCCAGCAGCTTGCCGCGGACGGCGAACACCGGGGAGCTGTTTTTT.

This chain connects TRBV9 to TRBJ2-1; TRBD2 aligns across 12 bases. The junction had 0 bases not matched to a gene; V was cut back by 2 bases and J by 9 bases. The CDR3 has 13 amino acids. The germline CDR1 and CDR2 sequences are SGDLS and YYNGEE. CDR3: CASSVGLAGEQFF. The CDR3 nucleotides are TGTGCCAGCAGCGTGGGACTAGCGGGTGAGCAGTTCTTC.

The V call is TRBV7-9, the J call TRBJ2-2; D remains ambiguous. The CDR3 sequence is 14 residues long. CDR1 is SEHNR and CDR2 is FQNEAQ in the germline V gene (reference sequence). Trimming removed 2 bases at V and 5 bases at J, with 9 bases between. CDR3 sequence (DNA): TGTGCCAGCAGCTTACATCCTCGAACCGGGGAGCTGTTTTTT. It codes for CASSLHPRTGELFF. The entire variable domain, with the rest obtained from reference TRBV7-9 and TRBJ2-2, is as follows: DTGVSQNPRHKITKRGQNVTFRCDPISEHNRLYWYRQTLGQGPEFLTYFQNEAQLEKSRLLSDRFSAERPKGSFSTLEIQRTEQGDSAMYLCASSLHPRTGELFFGEGSRLTVL.

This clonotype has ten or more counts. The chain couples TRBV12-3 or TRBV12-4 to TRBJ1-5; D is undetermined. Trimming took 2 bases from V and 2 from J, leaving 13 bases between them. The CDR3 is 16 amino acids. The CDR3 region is CASSLIGSLRNQPQHF. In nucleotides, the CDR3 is TGTGCCAGCAGTTTAATCGGGAGCTTGCGCAATCAGCCCCAGCATTTT.

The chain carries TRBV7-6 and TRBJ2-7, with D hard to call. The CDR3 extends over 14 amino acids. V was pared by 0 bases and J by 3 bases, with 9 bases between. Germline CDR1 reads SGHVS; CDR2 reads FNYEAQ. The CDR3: CASSLALEDYEQYF. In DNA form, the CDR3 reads TGTGCCAGCAGCTTAGCCCTAGAGGACTACGAGCAGTACTTC.

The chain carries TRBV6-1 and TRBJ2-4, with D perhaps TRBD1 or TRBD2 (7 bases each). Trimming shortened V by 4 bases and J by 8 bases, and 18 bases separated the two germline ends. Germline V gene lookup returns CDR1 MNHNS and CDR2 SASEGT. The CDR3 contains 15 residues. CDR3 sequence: CASSGQTAGGDIQYF. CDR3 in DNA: TGTGCCAGCAGTGGACAGACCGCAGGGGGGGACATTCAGTACTTC.

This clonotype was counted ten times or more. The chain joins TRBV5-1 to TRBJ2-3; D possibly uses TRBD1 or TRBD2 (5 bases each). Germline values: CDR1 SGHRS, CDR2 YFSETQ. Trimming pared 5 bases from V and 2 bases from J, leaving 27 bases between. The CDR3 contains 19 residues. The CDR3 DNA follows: TGCGCCAGCAGACAAAACTCGACCCGGGGACCGAGGGACACAGATACGCAGTATTTT. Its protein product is CASRQNSTRGPRDTDTQYF.

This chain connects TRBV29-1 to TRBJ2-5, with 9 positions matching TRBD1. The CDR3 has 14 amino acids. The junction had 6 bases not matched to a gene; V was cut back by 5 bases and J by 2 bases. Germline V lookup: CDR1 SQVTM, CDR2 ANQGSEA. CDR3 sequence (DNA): TGCAGCGTTACAGGGGGCGGGAGTCAAGAGACCCAGTACTTC. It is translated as CSVTGGGSQETQYF.

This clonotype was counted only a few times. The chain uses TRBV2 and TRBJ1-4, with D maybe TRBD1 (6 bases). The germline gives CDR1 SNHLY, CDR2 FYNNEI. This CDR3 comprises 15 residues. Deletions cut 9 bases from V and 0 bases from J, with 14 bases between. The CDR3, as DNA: TGTGCCAGAGAAACAGGGATCGCAACTAATGAAAAACTGTTTTTT. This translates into CARETGIATNEKLFF.

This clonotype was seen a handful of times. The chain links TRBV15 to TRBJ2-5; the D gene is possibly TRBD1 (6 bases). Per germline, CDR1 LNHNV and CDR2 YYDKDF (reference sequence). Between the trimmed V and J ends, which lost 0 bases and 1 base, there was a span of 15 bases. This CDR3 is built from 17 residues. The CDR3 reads CATSRDRHRDIQETQYF. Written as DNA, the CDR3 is TGTGCCACCAGCAGAGATCGGCACAGGGACATCCAAGAGACCCAGTACTTC.

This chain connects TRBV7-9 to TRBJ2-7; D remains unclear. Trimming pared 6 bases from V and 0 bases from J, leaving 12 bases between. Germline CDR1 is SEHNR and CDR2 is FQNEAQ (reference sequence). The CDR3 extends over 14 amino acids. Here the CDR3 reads CASRPIGPSYEQYF. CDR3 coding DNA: TGTGCCAGCAGACCTATAGGTCCCTCCTACGAGCAGTACTTC.

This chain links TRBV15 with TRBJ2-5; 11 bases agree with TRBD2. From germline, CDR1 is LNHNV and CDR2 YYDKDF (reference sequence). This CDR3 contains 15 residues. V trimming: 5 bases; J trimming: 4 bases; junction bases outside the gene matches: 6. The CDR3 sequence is CATSARLAGIETQYF. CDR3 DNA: TGTGCCACCAGCGCTAGACTAGCGGGAATAGAGACCCAGTACTTC. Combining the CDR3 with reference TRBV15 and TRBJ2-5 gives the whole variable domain DAMVIQNPRYQVTQFGKPVTLSCSQTLNHNVMYWYQQKSSQAPKLLFHYYDKDFNNEADTPDNFQSRRPNTSFCFLDIRSPGLGDTAMYLCATSARLAGIETQYFGPGTRLLVL.

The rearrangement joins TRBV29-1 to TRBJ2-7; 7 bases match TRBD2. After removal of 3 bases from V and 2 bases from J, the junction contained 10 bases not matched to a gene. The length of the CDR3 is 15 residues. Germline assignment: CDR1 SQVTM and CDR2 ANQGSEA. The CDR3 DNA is TGCAGCGTTGACAAGAGGACTAGAAAGGCCTACGAGCAGTACTTC. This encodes CSVDKRTRKAYEQYF.

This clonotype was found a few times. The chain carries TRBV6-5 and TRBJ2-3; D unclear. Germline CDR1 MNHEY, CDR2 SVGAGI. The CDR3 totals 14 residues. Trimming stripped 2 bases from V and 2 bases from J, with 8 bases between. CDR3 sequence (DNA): TGTGCCAGCAGTTACGTCCTTTCCACAGATACGCAGTATTTT. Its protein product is CASSYVLSTDTQYF.

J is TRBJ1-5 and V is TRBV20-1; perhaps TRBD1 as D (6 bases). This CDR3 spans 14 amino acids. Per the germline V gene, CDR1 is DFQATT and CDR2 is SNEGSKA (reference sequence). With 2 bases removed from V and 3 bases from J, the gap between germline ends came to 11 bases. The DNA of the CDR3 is TGCAGTGCTAGACGTGACAGGACCAATCAGCCCCAGCATTTT. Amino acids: CSARRDRTNQPQHF.

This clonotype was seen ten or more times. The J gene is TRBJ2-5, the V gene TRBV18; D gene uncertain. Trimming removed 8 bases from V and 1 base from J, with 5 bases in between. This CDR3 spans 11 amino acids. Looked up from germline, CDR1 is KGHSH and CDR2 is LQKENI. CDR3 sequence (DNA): TGTGCCAGCAGTCCCCAAGAGACCCAGTACTTC. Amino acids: CASSPQETQYF.

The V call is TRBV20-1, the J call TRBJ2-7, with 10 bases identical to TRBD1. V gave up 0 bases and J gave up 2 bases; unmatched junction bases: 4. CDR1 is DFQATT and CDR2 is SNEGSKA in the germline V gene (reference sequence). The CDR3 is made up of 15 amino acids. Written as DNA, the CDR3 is TGCAGTGCTAGAGATCGGGGGACAGGGGCCTACGAGCAGTACTTC. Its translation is CSARDRGTGAYEQYF.